Below, 19 T cell receptor beta chains from the same sample are listed, as sequenced in a study of early T cells in non-severe SARS-CoV-2 infection. TCRdb independently ran MiXCR on the 5' RACE reads; one entry per CDR3 protein. The table records some 32,000 distinct CDR3 sequences, 6% to 7% of them present only once. The source material was whole blood. All receptors come from an adult who was a healthcare worker with PCR-confirmed SARS-CoV-2 infection or an uninfected control (not recorded which).

The table lists this clonotype with many counts. The chain carries TRBV11-2 and TRBJ1-4, with 9 bases identical to TRBD1. With V trimmed by 4 bases and J by 13 bases, 13 bases remained unmatched. The V gene's germline CDR1 is SGHAT and CDR2 FQNNGV. The CDR3 sequence is 15 residues long. The CDR3 reads CASSSTTGGKTGLFF. In DNA form, the CDR3 reads TGTGCCAGCAGCTCGACGACAGGGGGGAAAACCGGACTGTTTTTT. Looking up the rest from reference TRBV11-2 and TRBJ1-4 gives the full variable domain: EAGVAQSPRYKIIEKRQSVAFWCNPISGHATLYWYQQILGQGPKLLIQFQNNGVVDDSQLPKDRFSAERLKGVDSTLKIQPAKLEDSAVYLCASSSTTGGKTGLFFGSGTQLSVL.

This clonotype was recorded at least ten times. The chain joins TRBV2 to TRBJ2-7; D possibly corresponds to TRBD2 (5 bases). The CDR3 consists of 16 residues. CDR1 and CDR2 (germline): SNHLY, FYNNEI. The V end lost 2 bases, the J end lost 0 bases, and 14 bases lay between the germline ends. The CDR3 DNA follows: TGTGCCAGCAGTGAACGAGGGTGGGAGCCCTCCTACGAGCAGTACTTC. The encoded protein is CASSERGWEPSYEQYF.

This clonotype has a count of ten or more. This chain connects TRBV10-3 to TRBJ2-1; D possibly corresponds to TRBD2 (5 bases). Germline-derived CDR1 and CDR2 are ENHRY and SYGVKD. CDR3 length: 18 amino acids. The V gene lost 2 bases and the J gene lost 1 base, with 18 bases spanning the gap. The CDR3 region is CAISERAAGPPSYNEQFF. CDR3 nucleotide sequence: TGTGCCATCAGTGAGAGAGCGGCAGGACCCCCTTCCTACAATGAGCAGTTCTTC.

This clonotype was seen repeatedly, ten times or more. V gene TRBV20-1 combines with J gene TRBJ1-2, with D maybe TRBD1 (5 bases). This CDR3 spans 14 amino acids. Germline V lookup: CDR1 DFQATT, CDR2 SNEGSKA (reference sequence). Trimming took off 2 bases at V and 3 bases at J, with 13 bases between the two ends. The CDR3 DNA sequence: TGCAGTGCTAGACGGTCGGGGGACTACTATGGCTACACCTTC. Translating it yields CSARRSGDYYGYTF.

This clonotype was detected many times. The CDR3 spells CASSFRDRDDEQYF. CDR3 in DNA: TGCGCCAGCAGCTTCCGGGACAGGGACGACGAGCAGTACTTC. This chain joins TRBV5-1 and TRBJ2-7; 9 bases map to TRBD1. Germline values: CDR1 SGHRS, CDR2 YFSETQ. The CDR3 consists of 14 residues. Trimming cost V 2 bases and J 5 bases; bases outside gene matches: 5.

The sample holds many counts of this clonotype. This chain links TRBV12-5 with TRBJ1-4; D ambiguous. In germline, CDR1 is LGHNT, CDR2 FRNRAP. The CDR3 runs 14 residues. Trimming removed 5 bases from V and 8 bases from J, with 15 bases in between. The CDR3 nucleotides read TGTGCTAGTGGTGTCAGCCTATCGACGGAAAAACTGTTTTTT. Translating gives CASGVSLSTEKLFF. Full variable domain (rest looked up from reference TRBV12-5 and TRBJ1-4): DARVTQTPRHKVTEMGQEVTMRCQPILGHNTVFWYRQTMMQGLELLAYFRNRAPLDDSGMPKDRFSAEMPDATLATLKIQPSEPRDSAVYFCASGVSLSTEKLFFGSGTQLSVL.

The chain has TRBV9 and TRBJ2-1, with unresolved D. The CDR3 is made up of 15 amino acids. Trimming stripped 0 bases from V and 8 bases from J, with 15 bases between. The germline V gene has CDR1 SGDLS and CDR2 YYNGEE. The CDR3 sequence: CASSVAWTNNYEQFF. In nucleotides, the CDR3 is TGTGCCAGCAGCGTAGCATGGACCAATAATTATGAGCAGTTCTTC. Combining the CDR3 with reference TRBV9 and TRBJ2-1 gives the whole variable domain DSGVTQTPKHLITATGQRVTLRCSPRSGDLSVYWYQQSLDQGLQFLIQYYNGEERAKGNILERFSAQQFPDLHSELNLSSLELGDSALYFCASSVAWTNNYEQFFGPGTRLTVL.

This clonotype was seen only a few times. The V and J genes are TRBV7-8 and TRBJ1-6; D uncertain. Per the germline V gene, CDR1 is SGHVS and CDR2 is FQNEAQ. The CDR3 is 18 amino acids. Trimming took off 5 bases at V and 0 bases at J, with 17 bases between the two ends. The CDR3 DNA follows: TGTGCCAGCAGCACTAGGACGGATCAAAGCTCCTATAATTCACCCCTCCACTTT. Protein sequence: CASSTRTDQSSYNSPLHF.

The gene calls are TRBV11-1 and TRBJ2-3; possible D gene TRBD2, 6 bases. The V gene's germline CDR1 is SGHAT and CDR2 FQDESV (reference sequence). V shed 5 bases and J shed 2 bases, with 17 bases lying between them. The CDR3 is made up of 16 amino acids. CDR3 in amino acids: CASSPWDRGNTDTQYF. The DNA for the CDR3 is TGTGCCAGCAGCCCCTGGGATCGGGGGAACACAGATACGCAGTATTTT.

This clonotype has a count of ten or more. The chain carries TRBV10-3 and TRBJ2-1; the D call may be TRBD1 or TRBD2 (5 bases each). This CDR3 is 15 amino acids long. V was pared by 2 bases and J by 3 bases, with 11 bases between. From germline, CDR1 is ENHRY and CDR2 SYGVKD. The CDR3 region has the DNA TGTGCCATCAGTGAGCGGGGCGTCAACTACAATGAGCAGTTCTTC. Protein product: CAISERGVNYNEQFF.

This clonotype appeared many times. V gene TRBV15 combines with J gene TRBJ2-3; TRBD2 agrees at 14 bases. Germline lookup yields CDR1 LNHNV and CDR2 YYDKDF (reference sequence). The CDR3 extends over 17 amino acids. With V trimmed by 4 bases and J by 10 bases, 13 bases remained unmatched. The CDR3, as DNA: TGTGCCACCAGCAAAGGCCTGACTAGCGGGGGGGATGGGGCGCAGTATTTT. This sequence encodes CATSKGLTSGGDGAQYF.

This clonotype was seen a few times. The chain couples TRBV20-1 to TRBJ2-5, with 7 bases that match TRBD1. CDR3 size: 14 residues. Germline V gives CDR1 DFQATT, CDR2 SNEGSKA (reference sequence). Losses at the gene ends were 3 bases for V and 3 bases for J; bases not matched to a gene: 7. CDR3 sequence: CSASYGTAKETQYF. CDR3 nucleotide sequence: TGCAGTGCTAGCTACGGGACAGCCAAAGAGACCCAGTACTTC.

This clonotype has just a few counts. CDR3 sequence (DNA): TGCAGCGGGCGGGGGGGCTCCTACAATGAGCAGTTCTTC. As protein: CSGRGGSYNEQFF. This chain uses TRBV29-1 with TRBJ2-1, with 9 bases fitting TRBD2. This CDR3 is 13 amino acids long. The germline V gene encodes CDR1 SQVTM and CDR2 ANQGSEA. V was pared by 7 bases and J by 0 bases, with 1 base of the junction left unmatched.

Ten or more counts support this clonotype. This rearrangement joins TRBV18 to TRBJ1-5; unclear D gene. Trimming pared 8 bases from V and 3 bases from J, leaving 11 bases between. CDR3 length equals 13 residues. Germline lookup yields CDR1 KGHSH and CDR2 LQKENI. CDR3 region: CASGDGVNQPQHF. CDR3 coding DNA: TGTGCCAGCGGTGACGGAGTCAATCAGCCCCAGCATTTT.

This clonotype was seen many times. The chain uses TRBV10-2 and TRBJ2-1; 9 nucleotides align to TRBD2. V gave up 5 bases and J gave up 4 bases; unmatched junction bases: 3. This CDR3 region has 14 residues. CDR1 is WSHSY, CDR2 SAAADI, per germline. The chain's CDR3 is CASSRGRGYNEQFF. The CDR3 DNA reads as TGCGCCAGCAGTCGCGGGAGGGGTTACAATGAGCAGTTCTTC.

In this sample, this clonotype turned up many times. The chain carries TRBV7-6 and TRBJ2-3; 15 bases are shared with TRBD2. Germline V gene lookup returns CDR1 SGHVS and CDR2 FNYEAQ. The CDR3 runs 18 residues. The junction had 7 bases not matched to a gene; V was cut back by 3 bases and J by 3 bases. This CDR3 reads CASSFGTSGGMGTDTQYF. In nucleotides, the CDR3 is TGTGCCAGCAGCTTCGGGACTAGCGGGGGGATGGGTACAGATACGCAGTATTTT.

This clonotype has a count of ten or more. This chain joins TRBV18 and TRBJ2-7, with D possibly being TRBD1 (5 bases). Between the trimmed V and J ends, which lost 3 bases and 3 bases, there was a span of 15 bases. The CDR3 contains 15 residues. Per the germline V gene, CDR1 is KGHSH and CDR2 is LQKENI. The CDR3 loop reads CASSPESRAGYEQYF. The CDR3 DNA follows: TGTGCCAGCTCACCGGAATCCAGGGCTGGCTACGAGCAGTACTTC.

This clonotype was seen many times. This sequence joins TRBV20-1 and TRBJ1-1, with a weak D call TRBD1 (5 bases). V lost 6 bases to trimming and J lost 1 base, with 18 bases between them. The CDR3 sequence is 15 residues long. Germline CDR1 is DFQATT and CDR2 is SNEGSKA (reference sequence). The chain's CDR3 is CSASSGPVSNTEAFF. The CDR3 nucleotides read TGCAGTGCATCCTCGGGACCGGTCTCGAACACTGAAGCTTTCTTT.

This clonotype was counted ten times or more. This chain connects TRBV18 to TRBJ1-3; a possible D gene is TRBD1 (6 bases). The germline V gene has CDR1 KGHSH and CDR2 LQKENI. Trimming took off 2 bases at V and 0 bases at J, with 14 bases between the two ends. The CDR3 spans 17 residues. The CDR3 bases are TGTGCCAGCTCACCAGGAACAGGGCTAGACTCTGGAAACACCATATATTTT. Its translation: CASSPGTGLDSGNTIYF. The full variable domain, with the rest looked up from reference TRBV18 and TRBJ1-3, is NAGVMQNPRHLVRRRGQEARLRCSPMKGHSHVYWYRQLPEEGLKFMVYLQKENIIDESGMPKERFSAEFPKEGPSILRIQQVVRGDSAAYFCASSPGTGLDSGNTIYFGEGSWLTVV.